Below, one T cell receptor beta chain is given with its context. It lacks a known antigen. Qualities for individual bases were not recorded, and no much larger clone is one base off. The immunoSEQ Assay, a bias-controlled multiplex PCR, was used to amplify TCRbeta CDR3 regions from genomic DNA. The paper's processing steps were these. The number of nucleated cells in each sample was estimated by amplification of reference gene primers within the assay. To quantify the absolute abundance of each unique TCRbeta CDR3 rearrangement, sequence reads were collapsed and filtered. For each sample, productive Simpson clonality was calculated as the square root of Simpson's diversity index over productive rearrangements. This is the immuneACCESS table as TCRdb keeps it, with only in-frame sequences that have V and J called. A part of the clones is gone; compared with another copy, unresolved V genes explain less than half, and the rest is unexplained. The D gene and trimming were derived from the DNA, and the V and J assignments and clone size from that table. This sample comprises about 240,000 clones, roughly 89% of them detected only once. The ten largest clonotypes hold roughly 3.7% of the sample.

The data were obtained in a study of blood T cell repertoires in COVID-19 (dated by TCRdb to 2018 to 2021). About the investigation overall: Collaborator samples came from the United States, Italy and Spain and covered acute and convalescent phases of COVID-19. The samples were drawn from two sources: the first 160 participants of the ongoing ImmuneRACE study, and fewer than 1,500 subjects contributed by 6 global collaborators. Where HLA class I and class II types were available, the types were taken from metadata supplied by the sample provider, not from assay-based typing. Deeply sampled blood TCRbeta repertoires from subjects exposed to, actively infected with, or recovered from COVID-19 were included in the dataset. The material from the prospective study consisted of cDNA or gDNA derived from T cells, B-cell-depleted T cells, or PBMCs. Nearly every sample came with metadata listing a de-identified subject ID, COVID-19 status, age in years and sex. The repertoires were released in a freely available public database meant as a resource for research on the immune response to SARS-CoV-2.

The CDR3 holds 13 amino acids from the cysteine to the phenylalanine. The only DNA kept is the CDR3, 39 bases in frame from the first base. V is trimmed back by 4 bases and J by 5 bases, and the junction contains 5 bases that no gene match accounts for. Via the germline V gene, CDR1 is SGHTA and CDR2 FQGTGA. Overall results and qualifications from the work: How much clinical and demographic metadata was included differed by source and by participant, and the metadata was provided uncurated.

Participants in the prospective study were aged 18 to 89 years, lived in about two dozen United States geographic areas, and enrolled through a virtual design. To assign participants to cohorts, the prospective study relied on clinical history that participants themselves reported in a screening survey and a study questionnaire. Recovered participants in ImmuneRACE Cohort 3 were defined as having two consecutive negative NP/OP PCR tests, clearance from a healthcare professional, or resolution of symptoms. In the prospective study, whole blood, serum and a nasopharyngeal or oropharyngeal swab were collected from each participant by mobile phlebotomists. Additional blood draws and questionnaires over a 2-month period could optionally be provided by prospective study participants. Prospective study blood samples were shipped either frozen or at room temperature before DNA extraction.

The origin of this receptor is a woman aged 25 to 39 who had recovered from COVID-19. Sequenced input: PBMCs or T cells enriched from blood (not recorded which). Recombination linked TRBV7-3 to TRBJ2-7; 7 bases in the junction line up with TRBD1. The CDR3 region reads CASSSTGIDEQYF. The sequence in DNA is TGTGCCAGCAGCTCGACAGGGATTGACGAGCAGTACTTC. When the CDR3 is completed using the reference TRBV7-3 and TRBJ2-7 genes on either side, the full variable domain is GAGVSQTPSNKVTEKGKYVELRCDPISGHTALYWYRQSLGQGPEFLIYFQGTGAADDSGLPNDRFFAVRPEGSVSTLKIQRTERGDSAVYLCASSSTGIDEQYFGPGTRLTVT.